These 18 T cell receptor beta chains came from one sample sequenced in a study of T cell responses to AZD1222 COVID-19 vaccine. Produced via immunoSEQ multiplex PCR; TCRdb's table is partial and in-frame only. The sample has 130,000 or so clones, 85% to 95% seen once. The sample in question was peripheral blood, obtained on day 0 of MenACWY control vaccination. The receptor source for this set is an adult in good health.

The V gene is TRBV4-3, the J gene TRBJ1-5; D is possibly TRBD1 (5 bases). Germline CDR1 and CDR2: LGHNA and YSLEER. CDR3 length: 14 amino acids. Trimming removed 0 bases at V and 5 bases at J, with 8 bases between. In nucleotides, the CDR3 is TGCGCCAGCAGCCAAGAGCTAGGGGATCAGCCCCAGCATTTT. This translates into CASSQELGDQPQHF.

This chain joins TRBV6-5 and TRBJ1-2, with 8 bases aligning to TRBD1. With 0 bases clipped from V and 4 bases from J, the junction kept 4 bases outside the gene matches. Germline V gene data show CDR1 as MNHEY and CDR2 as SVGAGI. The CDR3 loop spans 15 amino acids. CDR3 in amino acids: CASSYSTGGGYGYTF. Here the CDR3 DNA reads TGTGCCAGCAGTTACTCTACAGGGGGTGGCTATGGCTACACCTTC.

The CDR3 loop reads CASSLQGGRNQPQHF. DNA of the CDR3: TGCGCCAGCAGCTTGCAGGGAGGCCGCAATCAGCCCCAGCATTTT. The rearrangement uses TRBV5-1 and TRBJ1-5; D is perhaps TRBD1 (5 bases). Germline loops: CDR1 SGHRS, CDR2 YFSETQ. V lost 1 base to trimming and J lost 2 bases, with 10 bases between them. The length of the CDR3 is 15 residues. Drawing the rest from reference TRBV5-1 and TRBJ1-5, the complete variable domain is KAGVTQTPRYLIKTRGQQVTLSCSPISGHRSVSWYQQTPGQGLQFLFEYFSETQRNKGNFPGRFSGRQFSNSRSEMNVSTLELGDSALYLCASSLQGGRNQPQHFGDGTRLSIL.

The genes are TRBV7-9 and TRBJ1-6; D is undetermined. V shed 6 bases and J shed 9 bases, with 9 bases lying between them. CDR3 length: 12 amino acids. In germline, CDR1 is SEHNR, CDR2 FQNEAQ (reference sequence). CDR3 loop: CASSPNSSPLHF. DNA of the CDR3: TGTGCCAGCAGTCCCAATAGTTCACCCCTCCACTTT.

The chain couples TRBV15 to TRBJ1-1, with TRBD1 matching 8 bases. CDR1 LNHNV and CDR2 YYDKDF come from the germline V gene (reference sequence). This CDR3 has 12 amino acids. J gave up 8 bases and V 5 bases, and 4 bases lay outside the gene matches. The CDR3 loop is CATSSTGEEAFF. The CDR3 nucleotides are TGTGCCACCAGCTCGACAGGGGAGGAAGCTTTCTTT. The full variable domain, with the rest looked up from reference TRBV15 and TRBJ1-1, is DAMVIQNPRYQVTQFGKPVTLSCSQTLNHNVMYWYQQKSSQAPKLLFHYYDKDFNNEADTPDNFQSRRPNTSFCFLDIRSPGLGDTAMYLCATSSTGEEAFFGQGTRLTVV.

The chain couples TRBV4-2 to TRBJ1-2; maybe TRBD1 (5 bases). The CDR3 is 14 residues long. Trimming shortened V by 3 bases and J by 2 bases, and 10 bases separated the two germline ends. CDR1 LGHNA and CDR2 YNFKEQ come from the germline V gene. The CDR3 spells CASSQEPGNYGYTF. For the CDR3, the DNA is TGTGCCAGCAGCCAGGAACCAGGGAACTATGGCTACACCTTC.

Here the CDR3 DNA reads TGTGCCAGCAGTGAACCCGGGACAGAACACAATGAGCAGTTCTTC. Encoded protein: CASSEPGTEHNEQFF. The chain carries TRBV25-1 and TRBJ2-1; 7 bases map to TRBD1. V shed 2 bases and J 5 bases; nucleotides not matched to a gene: 6. CDR3 length equals 15 residues. Germline lookup yields CDR1 MGHDK and CDR2 SYGVNS.

The CDR3 DNA reads as TGCGCCAGCAGCTTGGAGTGGGGGGCGACCACTGAAGCTTTCTTT. As protein: CASSLEWGATTEAFF. The chain employs TRBV5-1 and TRBJ1-1, with D perhaps matching TRBD1 (6 bases). Germline CDR1 and CDR2: SGHRS and YFSETQ. The CDR3 is made up of 15 amino acids. Deletions cut 0 bases from V and 4 bases from J, with 13 bases between.

The CDR3 DNA reads TGTGCCATCAGTGATCAATATTCACCCCTCCACTTT. Amino acids: CAISDQYSPLHF. The V gene is TRBV10-3, the J gene TRBJ1-6; D not resolved. V was shortened by 3 bases and J by 8 bases, with 5 bases between the two germline ends. The CDR3 extends over 12 amino acids. Germline CDR1 and CDR2: ENHRY and SYGVKD.

The CDR3 spells CASSAKGRELLHEKLFF. CDR3 nucleotides: TGTGCCAGCAGCGCTAAGGGTAGGGAATTATTGCATGAAAAACTGTTTTTT. The V gene is TRBV7-9, the J gene TRBJ1-4; D is uncertain. V gave up 5 bases and J gave up 6 bases, with 22 bases separating them. The CDR3 totals 17 residues. Germline assignment: CDR1 SEHNR and CDR2 FQNEAQ (reference sequence).

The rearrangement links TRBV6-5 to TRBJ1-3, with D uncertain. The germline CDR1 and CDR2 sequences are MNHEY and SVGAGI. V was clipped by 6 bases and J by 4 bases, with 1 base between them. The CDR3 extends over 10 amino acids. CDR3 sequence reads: CASRGNTIYF. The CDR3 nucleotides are TGTGCCAGCAGAGGAAACACCATATATTTT.

Here the CDR3 reads CASIKWGQNEQFF. In DNA, the CDR3 is TGTGCCAGCATCAAATGGGGCCAGAATGAGCAGTTCTTC. The gene calls are TRBV12-3 or TRBV12-4 and TRBJ2-1; tentative D call: TRBD1 (5 bases). CDR3 size: 13 residues. V lost 7 bases to trimming and J lost 7 bases, with 14 bases between them.

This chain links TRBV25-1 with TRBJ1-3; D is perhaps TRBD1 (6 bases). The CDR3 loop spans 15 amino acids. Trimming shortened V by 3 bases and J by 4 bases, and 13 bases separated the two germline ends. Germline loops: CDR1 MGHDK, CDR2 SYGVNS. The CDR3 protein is CASSDAGEAGNTIYF. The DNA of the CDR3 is TGTGCCAGCAGTGACGCAGGGGAAGCAGGAAACACCATATATTTT.

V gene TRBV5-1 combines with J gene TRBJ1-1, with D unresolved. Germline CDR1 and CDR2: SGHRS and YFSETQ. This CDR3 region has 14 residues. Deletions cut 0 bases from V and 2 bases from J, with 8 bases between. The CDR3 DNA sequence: TGCGCCAGCAGCTTGGATGCAGCAAACACTGAAGCTTTCTTT. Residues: CASSLDAANTEAFF.

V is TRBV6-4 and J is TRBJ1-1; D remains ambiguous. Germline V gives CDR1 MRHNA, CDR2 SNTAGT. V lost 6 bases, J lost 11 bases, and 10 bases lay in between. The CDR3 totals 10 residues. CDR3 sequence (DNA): TGTGCCAGCAGAGACGGCGTGGCTTTCTTT. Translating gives CASRDGVAFF.

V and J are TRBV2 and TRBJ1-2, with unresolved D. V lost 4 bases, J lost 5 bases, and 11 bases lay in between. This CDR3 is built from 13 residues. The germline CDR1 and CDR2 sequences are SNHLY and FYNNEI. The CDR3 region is CASSVKIGYGYTF. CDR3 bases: TGTGCCAGCAGTGTTAAGATAGGGTATGGCTACACCTTC.

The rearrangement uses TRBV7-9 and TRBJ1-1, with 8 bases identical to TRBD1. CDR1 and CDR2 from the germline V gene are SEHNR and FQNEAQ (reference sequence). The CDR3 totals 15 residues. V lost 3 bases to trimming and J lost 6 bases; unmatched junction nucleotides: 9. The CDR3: CASSLTGERRAEAFF. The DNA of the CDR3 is TGTGCCAGCAGCTTGACAGGGGAAAGACGCGCTGAAGCTTTCTTT.

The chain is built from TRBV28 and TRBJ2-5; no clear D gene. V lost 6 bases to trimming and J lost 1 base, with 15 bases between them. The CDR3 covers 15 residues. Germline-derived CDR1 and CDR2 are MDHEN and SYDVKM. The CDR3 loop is CASSRTWASQETQYF. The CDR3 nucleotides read TGTGCCAGCAGCCGGACGTGGGCTAGCCAAGAGACCCAGTACTTC.